This entry lists 6 T cell receptor beta chains sequenced from one sample in a study of cytomegalovirus exposure and HLA in healthy donors (TCRdb year 2017). The library was prepared using the immunoSEQ multiplex PCR assay. For the multiplex PCR, a mixture combining 60 forward primers for TCR Vbeta segments and 13 reverse primers for TCR Jbeta segments was used. TCRdb provides this immuneACCESS table in a form limited to in-frame rearrangements. Some clones are lacking; in checked studies, under half of them reflect an unresolved V gene, and why the rest are absent is not known. A total of approximately 150,000 clones appear in this sample, just under 75% of them only once. Approximately 1.8% of the sample comes from the top ten. The sequenced material came from PBMCs. The receptors shown here come from a woman under 30 in good health and CMV-seronegative.

The chain recombines TRBV5-4 with TRBJ1-6, with 8 bases aligning to TRBD1. Losses at the gene ends were 0 bases for V and 10 bases for J; bases not matched to a gene: 6. The germline CDR1 and CDR2 sequences are SGHNT and YYREEE (reference sequence). This CDR3 contains 15 residues. CDR3 region: CASSLEQGVFSPLHF. In DNA form, the CDR3 reads TGTGCCAGCAGCTTGGAACAGGGGGTATTCTCACCCCTCCACTTT.

The chain is built from TRBV28 and TRBJ1-5, with 12 bases matching TRBD1. There are 16 residues in the CDR3. Trimming cost V 4 bases and J 7 bases; bases outside gene matches: 8. Looked up from germline, CDR1 is MDHEN and CDR2 is SYDVKM. CDR3 sequence (DNA): TGTGCCAGCAGTTCAGGGGACAGGGGGCTGGGCCAGCCCCAGCATTTT. Amino acids: CASSSGDRGLGQPQHF.

The chain uses TRBV7-2 and TRBJ1-2; 8 nucleotides agree with TRBD1. CDR1 SGHTA and CDR2 FQGNSA come from the germline V gene. The CDR3 runs to 14 residues. V was pared by 5 bases and J by 5 bases, with 7 bases of the junction left unmatched. The CDR3 region is CASSPGQGGYGYTF. In DNA, the CDR3 is TGTGCCAGCAGCCCAGGACAGGGAGGGTATGGCTACACCTTC.

This clone showed up just a few times. The genes are TRBV28 and TRBJ2-1; D is unclear. The germline V gene has CDR1 MDHEN and CDR2 SYDVKM. The CDR3 has 11 amino acids. The V and J ends lost 8 bases and 3 bases respectively, with 5 bases between them. The DNA for the CDR3 is TGTGCCAGCCAACTCTACAATGAGCAGTTCTTC. As protein: CASQLYNEQFF.

This chain links TRBV18 with TRBJ2-1; weak D call: TRBD1 (5 bases). Germline-derived CDR1 and CDR2 are KGHSH and LQKENI. V was shortened by 3 bases and J by 4 bases, with 7 bases between the two germline ends. CDR3 length: 13 amino acids. As DNA, the CDR3 is TGTGCCAGCTCACCTAAGGGGTACAATGAGCAGTTCTTC. Amino acid sequence: CASSPKGYNEQFF.

The chain carries TRBV6-5 and TRBJ1-2, with TRBD1 matching over 7 bases. CDR1 and CDR2 from the germline V gene are MNHEY and SVGAGI. J lost 8 bases, V lost 2 bases, and 11 bases had no gene match. This CDR3 region has 15 residues. The CDR3 loop reads CASSYLHQGGRGYTF. The CDR3 nucleotides are TGTGCCAGCAGTTACCTACATCAGGGGGGTAGGGGCTACACCTTC.